These 16 T cell receptor beta chains were sequenced from one sample in a study of monozygotic twins with cystic fibrosis (dated by TCRdb to the early 2020s). The method was the immunoSEQ multiplex PCR assay. Sourced from immuneACCESS, this table was stored by TCRdb with only in-frame sequences that have V and J called. A share of the clones is absent; for the studies checked, an unresolved V gene accounts for under half, and the remainder has no known explanation. Present in this sample are about 36,000 clones, 84% of which were seen just once. The ten largest account for roughly 1.7% of the sample. The specimen was blood. The receptor source for this set is a girl aged 2 to 9 with cystic fibrosis.

The chain employs TRBV5-1 and TRBJ2-7, with D maybe TRBD1 (6 bases). The CDR3 contains 13 residues. The V end was cut by 2 bases, the J end by 4 bases, with 10 bases between. In germline, CDR1 is SGHRS, CDR2 YFSETQ. The CDR3 DNA follows: TGCGCCAGCAGCTTACCGGGGACATACGAGCAGTACTTC. This translates into CASSLPGTYEQYF.

CDR3 sequence reads: CASTKGSGGQETQYF. Here the CDR3 DNA reads TGTGCCAGCACCAAAGGAAGCGGGGGGCAAGAGACCCAGTACTTC. The chain combines TRBV7-9 with TRBJ2-5, with TRBD2 matching over 9 bases. The CDR3 has 15 amino acids. V lost 7 bases and J lost 2; bases outside the gene matches: 8. Germline CDR1 reads SEHNR; CDR2 reads FQNEAQ (reference sequence).

The chain is built from TRBV9 and TRBJ1-5; the D gene is possibly TRBD1 (6 bases). V was clipped by 0 bases and J by 2 bases, with 9 bases between them. Germline CDR1 reads SGDLS; CDR2 reads YYNGEE. The CDR3 is 15 residues long. DNA for the CDR3: TGTGCCAGCAGCGTAGAGGGACACGGCAATCAGCCCCAGCATTTT. Translated, it gives CASSVEGHGNQPQHF.

The chain recombines TRBV9 with TRBJ2-1; a possible D gene is TRBD2 (6 bases). Germline V CDR1 and CDR2: SGDLS, YYNGEE. The length of the CDR3 is 15 residues. The V end was cut by 4 bases, the J end by 2 bases, with 13 bases between. The CDR3 coding sequence is TGTGCCAGCAGCTTCCTAGCGTCGGCCTACAATGAGCAGTTCTTC. Encoded protein: CASSFLASAYNEQFF.

The chain has TRBV5-1 and TRBJ2-7, with D perhaps TRBD2 (5 bases). V lost 4 bases, J lost 1 base, and 6 bases lay in between. CDR3 size: 12 residues. The V gene's germline CDR1 is SGHRS and CDR2 YFSETQ. CDR3 residues: CASSPGSYEQYF. Here the CDR3 DNA reads TGCGCCAGCAGCCCGGGGTCCTACGAGCAGTACTTC.

The rearrangement joins TRBV5-4 to TRBJ1-1; D gene ambiguous. Germline values: CDR1 SGHNT, CDR2 YYREEE (reference sequence). This CDR3 region has 15 residues. Between the trimmed V and J ends, which lost 4 bases and 1 base, there was a span of 14 bases. CDR3 amino acids: CASSQTLGRNTEAFF. CDR3 in DNA: TGTGCCAGCAGCCAAACCCTCGGGAGGAACACTGAAGCTTTCTTT.

V is TRBV6-5 and J is TRBJ2-1, with TRBD2 matching over 10 bases. The V segment lost 0 bases and the J segment 2 bases; nucleotides outside the gene matches: 1. Germline V gives CDR1 MNHEY, CDR2 SVGAGI. There are 16 residues in the CDR3. CDR3 loop: CASSYSLAGAYNEQFF. The CDR3 DNA follows: TGTGCCAGCAGTTACTCGCTAGCGGGGGCCTACAATGAGCAGTTCTTC.

The chain carries TRBV5-1 and TRBJ2-7, with 8 bases aligning to TRBD2. Trimming removed 1 base from V and 4 bases from J; junction bases left unmatched: 10. Germline V lookup: CDR1 SGHRS, CDR2 YFSETQ. This CDR3 spans 16 amino acids. The CDR3 bases are TGCGCCAGCAGCTTGCAATCCGGGGGGGCCGCGTACGAGCAGTACTTC. This codes for CASSLQSGGAAYEQYF. Drawing the rest from reference TRBV5-1 and TRBJ2-7, the complete variable domain is KAGVTQTPRYLIKTRGQQVTLSCSPISGHRSVSWYQQTPGQGLQFLFEYFSETQRNKGNFPGRFSGRQFSNSRSEMNVSTLELGDSALYLCASSLQSGGAAYEQYFGPGTRLTVT.

The genes are TRBV9 and TRBJ1-4; D gene uncertain. The V gene lost 3 bases and the J gene lost 4 bases, with 10 bases spanning the gap. Germline V gives CDR1 SGDLS, CDR2 YYNGEE. The CDR3 loop spans 14 amino acids. The CDR3 DNA reads TGTGCCAGCAGCGGGGGAGTGAATAATGAAAAACTGTTTTTT. The encoded protein is CASSGGVNNEKLFF.

The genes are TRBV18 and TRBJ1-1; D remains unclear. Trimming shortened V by 4 bases and J by 6 bases, and 9 bases separated the two germline ends. This CDR3 comprises 12 residues. Germline V gene sequence: CDR1 KGHSH, CDR2 LQKENI. CDR3 in DNA: TGTGCCAGCTCACTACATGGGTCTGAAGCTTTCTTT. This sequence encodes CASSLHGSEAFF.

The chain recombines TRBV9 with TRBJ1-6; D gene ambiguous. CDR1 and CDR2 (germline): SGDLS, YYNGEE. Trimming cost V 4 bases and J 0 bases, with 14 bases left between them. The CDR3 has 17 amino acids. In DNA form, the CDR3 reads TGTGCCAGCAGCACACGACCGGCGAGCTCCTATAATTCACCCCTCCACTTT. Translating it yields CASSTRPASSYNSPLHF.

This clone was observed a single time. The chain couples TRBV6-6 to TRBJ2-1; TRBD1 agrees at 7 bases. Germline values: CDR1 MNHNY, CDR2 SVGAGI (reference sequence). The CDR3 loop spans 15 amino acids. The V segment lost 7 bases and the J segment 2 bases; nucleotides outside the gene matches: 8. The CDR3 loop is CASIATGNTYNEQFF. The CDR3, as DNA: TGTGCCAGCATCGCGACAGGGAACACCTACAATGAGCAGTTCTTC.

CDR3 residues: CASRGHSYEQYF. The CDR3 nucleotides are TGTGCCAGCAGGGGACACTCCTACGAGCAGTACTTC. This chain joins TRBV6-1 and TRBJ2-7; perhaps TRBD1 as D (6 bases). Trimming shortened V by 6 bases and J by 0 bases, and 6 bases separated the two germline ends. The CDR3 covers 12 residues. Germline V gives CDR1 MNHNS, CDR2 SASEGT.

The rearrangement links TRBV10-3 to TRBJ1-5; D is perhaps TRBD1 (5 bases). Germline lookup yields CDR1 ENHRY and CDR2 SYGVKD. The V end lost 4 bases, the J end lost 2 bases, and 12 bases lay between the germline ends. This CDR3 contains 15 residues. DNA of the CDR3: TGTGCCATCAGTGGTAGCGGCAGGGGCAATCAGCCCCAGCATTTT. This encodes CAISGSGRGNQPQHF.

This clone was picked up a small number of times. This chain's CDR3 is CASSSADRWVNTEAFF. Written as DNA, the CDR3 is TGTGCCAGCAGCTCAGCCGACAGGTGGGTGAACACTGAAGCTTTCTTT. V is TRBV5-6 and J is TRBJ1-1, with D perhaps TRBD1 (6 bases). This CDR3 contains 16 residues. The V gene's germline CDR1 is SGHDT and CDR2 YYEEEE. Trimming took off 3 bases at V and 0 bases at J, with 15 bases between the two ends.

This chain uses TRBV14 with TRBJ2-1; 8 bases map to TRBD2. Germline-derived CDR1 and CDR2 are SGHDN and FVKESK. This CDR3 is 16 amino acids long. V was clipped by 1 base and J by 5 bases; unmatched bases: 7. The CDR3 DNA reads as TGTGCCAGCAGCCAAGCCGGAACGGGGGGGCACAATGAGCAGTTCTTC. Its translation: CASSQAGTGGHNEQFF.